What follows is one TCR beta chain and its context. Its antigen is currently not known. No clone much larger than this one lies a single base away; base qualities are absent. The cohort was made up of approximately 670 healthy bone marrow donors. At the time of sampling, every cohort member was nominally healthy, though immune exposures that went unrecorded were likely present. The donor tested CMV seronegative and was one of the 352 seronegative cohort members. Every donor gave a peripheral blood sample, and the peripheral blood mononuclear cells from that sample were used for TCR beta sequencing. The Qiagen DNeasy Blood Extraction Kit was used to extract genomic DNA from the blood cell samples. The library was prepared using the immunoSEQ multiplex PCR assay. A mixture of 60 forward primers for TCR Vbeta segments and 13 reverse primers for TCR Jbeta segments was used in the multiplex PCR. The CDR3 region of rearranged TCR beta genes was amplified from genomic DNA with a multiplex PCR assay. Amplified TCR beta libraries were sequenced as 87-base-pair reads on the Illumina HiSeq System. The paper's data handling went like this. A later analysis counted 65 million to 90 million unique TCR beta chains across the 550 to 750 repertoires, and approximately 11 million of these chains were shared by at least two donors. A nearest-neighbor algorithm error-corrected the raw reads and collapsed the reads into unique sequences, merging closely related sequences to remove PCR and sequencing errors. CDR3 sequences were aligned to IMGT reference sequences to assign V, D and J gene segments. For a sequence to be retained, a match of at least six nucleotides was required to both a V gene segment and a J gene segment. Rearrangements were called productive when the CDR3 lacked stop codons and stayed in frame with V and J; all others were non-productive. CDR3 was defined according to IMGT convention as the region running from the second conserved V-encoded cysteine to the conserved J-encoded phenylalanine. Sequences without an unambiguous match to a single V gene segment were excluded from the earlier analysis of approximately 600 of the donors. An earlier analysis of over 450 of the donors classified V segments as functional when productive rearrangements were above 56.7% and as segregating when the standard deviation between donors was above 5%. To diagnose cytomegalovirus status from the catalog of TCR beta chain sequences, a statistical classification framework was built. In a later analysis, V and J genes were assigned by comparing TCR nucleotide sequences against IMGT/GENE-DB human TR gene sequences. In a later analysis, CDR3 sequences and most-parsimonious VDJ recombination scenarios were assigned using the TCRdist pipeline. A later analysis defined each TCR beta chain by its CDR3 amino acid sequence plus V-gene family, and excluded reads lacking a unique V-gene family. In a later analysis, around 600 highly shared, low-generation-probability nucleotide sequences were removed to address suspected cross-contamination and a sequencing artifact. In a later analysis, a clonal expansion index was calculated for each public chain from normalized within-repertoire ranks of inferred template counts. In a later analysis, generation probabilities were computed with a VDJ recombination model fitted to out-of-frame rearrangements, and the resulting probabilities were checked against IGoR. In a later analysis, hypergeometric tests were used to score TCR-TCR, TCR-HLA and TCR-CMV co-occurrence, with a repertoire-size bias correction applied to TCR pairs. A later analysis estimated false discovery rates by permuting HLA or CMV assignments 20 times. In a later analysis, co-occurring TCRs were grouped using DBSCAN, and TCRdist sequence similarity was added for clustering within HLA-allele-positive subsets. For co-occurrence clustering, repertoires with fewer than 30,000 or more than 120,000 public chains were excluded, along with roughly 5 repertoires with anomalous nucleotide sharing. The table comes from immuneACCESS by way of TCRdb, which keeps in-frame sequences with V and J called. Part of the clones is missing from these tables; in studies checked, under half for an unresolved V gene and the rest for unknown reasons. The V and J calls and clone size were taken over from that table, and D and trimming were inferred from the DNA. For this sample the table gives 120,000 to 150,000 clones, of which over 60% were detected only once. The top ten clonotypes cover roughly 1.6% of the sample.

The germline V and J ends show losses of 6 bases and 9 bases respectively, and no gene match explains 7 bases of the junction. From its cysteine to its phenylalanine, the CDR3 spans 15 amino acids. Of all the DNA, just the CDR3 is kept, 45 bases in frame from base 1. The germline V gene (reference sequence) gives CDR1 as MNHEY and CDR2 as SMNVEV. These data belong to a study of cytomegalovirus exposure and HLA in healthy donors (dated by TCRdb to the late 2010s). For the study in its entirety: An earlier analysis of fewer than 750 of the donors reported approximately 300 Gb of sequence data and some 110 million unique TCR beta sequences obtained from approximately 180 million T cells. Because of strong linkage in the cohort, roughly five DR-DQ haplotypes were treated as single units for association and clustering. HLA typing included class I and class II loci at four-digit resolution. Along with the approximately 650-subject first cohort, a separate validation cohort of over 90 different subjects was used. High-throughput TCR immunosequencing, statistical association of individual TCRs with disease status, and machine learning were combined to predict cytomegalovirus infection status. Approximately 300 gigabases of sequencing data and around 80 million unique TCR sequences made up an early release that covered fewer than 650 HLA-typed donors. A later genetic analysis used genome-wide SNP genotypes for about 60% of the roughly 700 donors, treating that subset as a discovery cohort. Typing coverage differed by locus: A, B, C, DRB1 and DQB1 were typed in roughly 620-630 donors, DQA1 in 522, DPA1 in over 600, and DPB1 in 400 to 480. The study aimed to test whether signatures of past pathogen exposure could be identified by cataloging public T cell receptors. A later analysis re-analyzed previously published TCR beta repertoires from 650 to 800 donors and added high-resolution HLA genotyping to study TCR occurrence patterns. Of the 300 to 450 genotyped donors, roughly 80% were placed in the genetic ancestry cluster associated with self-reported Caucasian donors. An earlier analysis of some 500 of the donors applied high-throughput TCR beta sequencing to assess whether each TCR beta V gene segment acted as functional or pseudogenic. Rather than using new phenotypic data, the later analysis identified candidate immune exposures from TCR beta sequences and from how often those sequences occurred across donors. Donor age, sex, ethnicity and CMV serostatus were compiled together with the repertoire data. All discovery cohort repertoires had been generated on a single sequencing platform. Across about 380 genotyped donors of the cohort, an average of 235,054 unique TCR beta nucleotide sequences per donor were sequenced, and around 19% of those sequences were non-productive. The study used immunosequencing to profile the T cell repertoires of approximately 650 subjects and linked those repertoires to cytomegalovirus serostatus.

Summary of the overall study and its limitations: At a false discovery rate of 0.05, a later analysis linked 16,951 TCR beta sequences to specific HLA alleles. The sequencing pipeline was judged likely to have produced a cluster of highly shared sequence variants as a technical artifact. A few of the identified cytomegalovirus-associated TCR beta chains were confirmed in vitro to be specific for cytomegalovirus antigens. Because counts were too low, roughly 16 rarely observed V segments, including chromosome 9 orphons, were left out of the earlier analysis of approximately 580 of the donors. This cohort had only TCR beta chains sequenced, and the lack of alpha or paired-chain data limited which features could be detected. In a later genetic analysis, fewer N-insertions in productive TCRs were reported among donors in an Asian-associated ancestry cluster than the roughly 640-donor mean. Immune exposure information for the cohort was limited to CMV serostatus. The classifier was reported to diagnose cytomegalovirus status with high specificity and sensitivity in both the original and validation cohorts. In an earlier analysis of about 540 of the donors, most TCR beta V segments were observed in productive rearrangements about 87% or about 30% of the time, broadly matching IMGT annotations. Presence/absence analyses assumed roughly uniform sequencing depth across donors, an assumption that may not hold. While some public TCRs were present in many individuals, most TCR sequences turned up only very rarely across donors. In a later genetic analysis, a missense DCLRE1C variant was associated with V-gene and J-gene trimming of TCR beta chains, and the association was replicated in an independent cohort. According to a later analysis, TCR association rates differed among HLA loci, with DRB1 alleles showing the most associated TCRs and HLA-C alleles showing the fewest. A total of roughly 160 TCR beta chains were listed by the study as associated with cytomegalovirus. When HLA alleles, especially DR and DQ, strongly co-occurred, attributing TCR associations to individual alleles was difficult. Some IMGT-functional V segments, including TRBV6-2 and TRBV6-3, could not be distinguished by the 87-base-pair reads and were therefore excluded. In a later analysis, HLA-associated TCR beta chains were found to be more clonally expanded and to have lower generation probabilities than equally common non-associated chains. A later analysis reported that several top co-occurrence clusters appeared linked to parvovirus B19, influenza, CMV and Epstein-Barr virus. A later analysis found that most CMV-associated TCR beta chains appeared HLA-restricted, with HLA associations seemingly driven largely by CMV exposure. Correlated functional status among segregating V segments might be attributable to linkage disequilibrium, but an unknown experimental factor could not be ruled out. HLA typing was unavailable for some donors at each locus, so association tests used only the typed subset. The authors suggested that the approach could potentially be generalized to other disease states and immunological phenotypes. A further reported finding was that TCR beta sequences accurately predicted the HLA-A and HLA-B alleles for most subjects in the first cohort.

Sequencing input: PBMCs. The TCR comes from a female donor in good health and CMV-seronegative. The chain was built from TRBV27 and TRBJ2-1, with TRBD2 matching 14 junction bases. The CDR3 loop reads CASSTTSGGVFEQFF. The DNA sequence is as follows: TGTGCCAGCAGCACGACTAGCGGGGGGGTATTTGAGCAGTTCTTC.